This TCR beta chain was found in a study of breast tumors, draining lymph nodes, adjacent tissues. Study-level points and caveats: Tumors had less TCR diversity than lymph nodes, more than nontumor tissue.

Axillary draining lymph nodes of breast cancer patients supplied the node samples. MiXCR, applied by TCRdb to the multiplex PCR reads, yields one record per CDR3 protein. Found here are some 100,000 distinct CDR3 sequences, 21% of them singletons; the top ten hold around 1.2%. This clonotype has at least ten counts. Its antigen is unidentified. The CDR3 totals 16 residues. V was clipped by 3 bases and J by 5 bases, with 16 bases between them. The rearrangement joins TRBV12-3 or TRBV12-4 to TRBJ2-2; perhaps TRBD2 as D (5 bases). The specimen was axillary lymph node tissue. This receptor was obtained from a female donor with breast cancer. Some clones in this sample may be carry-over from other donors' samples. The CDR3 DNA sequence: TGTGCCAGCAGTTTTCCTAGCAGTCGAGGAACCGGGGAGCTGTTTTTT. This sequence encodes CASSFPSSRGTGELFF.